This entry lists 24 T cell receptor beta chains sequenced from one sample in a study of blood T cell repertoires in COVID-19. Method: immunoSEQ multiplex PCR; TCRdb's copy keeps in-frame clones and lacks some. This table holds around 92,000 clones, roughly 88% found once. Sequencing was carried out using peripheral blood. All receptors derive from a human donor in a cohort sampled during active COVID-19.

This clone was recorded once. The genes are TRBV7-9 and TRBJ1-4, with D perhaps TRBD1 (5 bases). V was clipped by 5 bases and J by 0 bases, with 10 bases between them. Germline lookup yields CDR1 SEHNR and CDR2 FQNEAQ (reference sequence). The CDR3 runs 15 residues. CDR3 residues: CASSPGGTTNEKLFF. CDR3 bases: TGTGCCAGCAGCCCCGGGGGGACAACTAATGAAAAACTGTTTTTT.

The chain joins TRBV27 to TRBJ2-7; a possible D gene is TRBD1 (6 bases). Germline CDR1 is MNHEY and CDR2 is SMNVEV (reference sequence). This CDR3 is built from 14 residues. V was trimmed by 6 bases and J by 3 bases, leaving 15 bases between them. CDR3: CASRLGQGYYEQYF. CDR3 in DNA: TGTGCCAGCAGGTTGGGCCAGGGGTACTACGAGCAGTACTTC.

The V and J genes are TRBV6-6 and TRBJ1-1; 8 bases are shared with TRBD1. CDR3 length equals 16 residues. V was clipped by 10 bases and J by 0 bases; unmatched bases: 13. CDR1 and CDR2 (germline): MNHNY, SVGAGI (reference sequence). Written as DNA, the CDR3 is TGTGCCACCACAGGGGGACAGAGGGGTATGAACACTGAAGCTTTCTTT. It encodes CATTGGQRGMNTEAFF.

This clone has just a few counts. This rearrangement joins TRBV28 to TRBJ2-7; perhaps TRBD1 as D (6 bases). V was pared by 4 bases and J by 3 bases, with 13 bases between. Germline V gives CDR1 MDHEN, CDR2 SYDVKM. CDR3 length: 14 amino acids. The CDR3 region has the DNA TGTGCCAGCAGTTACCGCAAGGACAGCTACGAGCAGTACTTC. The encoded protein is CASSYRKDSYEQYF. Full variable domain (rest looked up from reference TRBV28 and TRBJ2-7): DVKVTQSSRYLVKRTGEKVFLECVQDMDHENMFWYRQDPGLGLRLIYFSYDVKMKEKGDIPEGYSVSREKKERFSLILESASTNQTSMYLCASSYRKDSYEQYFGPGTRLTVT.

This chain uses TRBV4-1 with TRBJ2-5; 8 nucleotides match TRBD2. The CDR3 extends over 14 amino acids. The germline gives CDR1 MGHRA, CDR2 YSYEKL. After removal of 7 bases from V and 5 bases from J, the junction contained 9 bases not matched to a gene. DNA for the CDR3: TGCGCCAGCAAGCCAAGGTCTAGCGGGGAGACCCAGTACTTC. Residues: CASKPRSSGETQYF.

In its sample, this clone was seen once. The CDR3 region is CASSQVRGQETQYF. The CDR3 DNA reads TGCGCCAGCAGCCAAGTGCGGGGTCAAGAGACCCAGTACTTC. The V and J genes are TRBV4-1 and TRBJ2-5; TRBD2 might be the D (6 bases). From germline, CDR1 is MGHRA and CDR2 YSYEKL. The germline V and J ends were trimmed by 1 base and 2 bases, with 8 bases remaining between them. The CDR3 extends over 14 amino acids.

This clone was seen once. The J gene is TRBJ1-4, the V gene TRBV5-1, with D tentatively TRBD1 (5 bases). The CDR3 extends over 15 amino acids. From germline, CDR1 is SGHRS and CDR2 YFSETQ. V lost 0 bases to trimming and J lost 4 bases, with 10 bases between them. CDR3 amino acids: CASSLAGRDNEKLFF. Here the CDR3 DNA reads TGCGCCAGCAGCTTGGCAGGGAGGGATAATGAAAAACTGTTTTTT.

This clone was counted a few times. Here the CDR3 DNA reads TGTGCCAGTAGTATCGCGGGTCAGAGCAATCAGCCCCAGCATTTT. This translates into CASSIAGQSNQPQHF. The V call is TRBV19, the J call TRBJ1-5; D remains ambiguous. The CDR3 is made up of 15 amino acids. V was shortened by 3 bases and J by 1 base, with 10 bases between the two germline ends. The germline V gene has CDR1 LNHDA and CDR2 SQIVND (reference sequence).

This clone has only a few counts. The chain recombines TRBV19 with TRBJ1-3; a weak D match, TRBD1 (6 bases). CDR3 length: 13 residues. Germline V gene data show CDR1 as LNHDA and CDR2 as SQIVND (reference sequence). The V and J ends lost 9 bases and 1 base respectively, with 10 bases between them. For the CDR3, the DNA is TGTGCCAGCCGAGGACAGTCTGGAAACACCATATATTTT. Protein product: CASRGQSGNTIYF.

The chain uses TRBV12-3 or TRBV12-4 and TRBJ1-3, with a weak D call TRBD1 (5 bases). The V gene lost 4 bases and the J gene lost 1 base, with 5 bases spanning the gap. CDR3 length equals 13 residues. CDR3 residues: CASSSGSGNTIYF. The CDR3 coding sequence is TGTGCCAGCAGTTCAGGGTCTGGAAACACCATATATTTT.

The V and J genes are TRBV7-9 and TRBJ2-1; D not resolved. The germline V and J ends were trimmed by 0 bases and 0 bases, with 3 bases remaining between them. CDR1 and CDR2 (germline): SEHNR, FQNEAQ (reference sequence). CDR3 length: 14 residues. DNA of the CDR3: TGTGCCAGCAGCTTAGCGAGCTCCTACAATGAGCAGTTCTTC. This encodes CASSLASSYNEQFF.

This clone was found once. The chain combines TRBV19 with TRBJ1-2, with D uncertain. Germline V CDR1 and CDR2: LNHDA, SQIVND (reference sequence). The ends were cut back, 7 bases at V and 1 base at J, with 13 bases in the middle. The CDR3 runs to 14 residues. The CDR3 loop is CASTLSGLNYGYTF. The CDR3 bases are TGTGCCAGTACCCTCTCCGGACTTAACTATGGCTACACCTTC.

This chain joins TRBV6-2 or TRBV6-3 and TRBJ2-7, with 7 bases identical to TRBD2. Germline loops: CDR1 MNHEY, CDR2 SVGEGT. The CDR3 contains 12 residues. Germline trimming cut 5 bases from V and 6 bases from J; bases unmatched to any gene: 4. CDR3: CASSTTSREQYF. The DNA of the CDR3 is TGTGCCAGCAGTACGACTAGCCGCGAGCAGTACTTC.

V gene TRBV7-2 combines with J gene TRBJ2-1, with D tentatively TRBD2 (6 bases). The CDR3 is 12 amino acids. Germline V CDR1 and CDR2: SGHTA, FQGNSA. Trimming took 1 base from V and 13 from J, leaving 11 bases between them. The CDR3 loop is CASSLGSGDQFF. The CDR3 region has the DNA TGTGCCAGCAGCTTAGGGTCGGGGGATCAGTTCTTC. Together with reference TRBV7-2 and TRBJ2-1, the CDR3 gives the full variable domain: GAGVSQSPSNKVTEKGKDVELRCDPISGHTALYWYRQSLGQGLEFLIYFQGNSAPDKSGLPSDRFSAERTGGSVSTLTIQRTQQEDSAVYLCASSLGSGDQFFGPGTRLTVL.

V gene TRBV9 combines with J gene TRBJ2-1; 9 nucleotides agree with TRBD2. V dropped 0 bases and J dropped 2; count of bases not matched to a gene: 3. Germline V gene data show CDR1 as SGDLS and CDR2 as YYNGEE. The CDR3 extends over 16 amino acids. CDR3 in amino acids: CASSVEGGRAYNEQFF. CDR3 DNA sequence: TGTGCCAGCAGCGTAGAAGGCGGGAGGGCCTACAATGAGCAGTTCTTC.

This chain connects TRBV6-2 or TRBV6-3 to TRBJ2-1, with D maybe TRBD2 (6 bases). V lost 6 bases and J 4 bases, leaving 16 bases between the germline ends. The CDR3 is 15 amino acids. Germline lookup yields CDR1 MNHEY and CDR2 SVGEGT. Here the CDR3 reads CASSTAGYLYNEQFF. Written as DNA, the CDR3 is TGTGCCAGCAGCACCGCGGGGTATCTATACAATGAGCAGTTCTTC.

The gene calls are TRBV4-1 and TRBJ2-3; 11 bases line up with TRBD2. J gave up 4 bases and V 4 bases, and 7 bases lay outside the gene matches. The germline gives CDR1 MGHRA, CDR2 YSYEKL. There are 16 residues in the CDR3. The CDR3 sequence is CASSPPGSGGADTQYF. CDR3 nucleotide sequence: TGCGCCAGCAGCCCGCCGGGTAGCGGGGGGGCAGATACGCAGTATTTT.

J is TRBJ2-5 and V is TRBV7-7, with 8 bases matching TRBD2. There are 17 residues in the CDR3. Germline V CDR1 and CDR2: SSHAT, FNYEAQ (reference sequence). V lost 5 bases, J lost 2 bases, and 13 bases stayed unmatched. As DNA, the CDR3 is TGTGCCAGCAGCCCCGGGGGTGCTAGCGGGCCTCAAGAGACCCAGTACTTC. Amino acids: CASSPGGASGPQETQYF.

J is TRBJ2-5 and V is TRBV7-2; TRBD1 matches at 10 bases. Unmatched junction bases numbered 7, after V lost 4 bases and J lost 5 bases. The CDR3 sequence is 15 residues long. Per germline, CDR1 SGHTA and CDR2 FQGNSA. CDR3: CASSSDRGMSETQYF. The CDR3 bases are TGTGCCAGCAGCTCGGACAGGGGGATGTCGGAGACCCAGTACTTC.

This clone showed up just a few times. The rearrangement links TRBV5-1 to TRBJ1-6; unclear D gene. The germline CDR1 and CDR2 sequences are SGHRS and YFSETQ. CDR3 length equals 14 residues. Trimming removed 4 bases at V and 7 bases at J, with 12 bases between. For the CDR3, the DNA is TGCGCCAGCAGCCCCTTCGGGGAAAATTCACCCCTCCACTTT. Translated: CASSPFGENSPLHF.

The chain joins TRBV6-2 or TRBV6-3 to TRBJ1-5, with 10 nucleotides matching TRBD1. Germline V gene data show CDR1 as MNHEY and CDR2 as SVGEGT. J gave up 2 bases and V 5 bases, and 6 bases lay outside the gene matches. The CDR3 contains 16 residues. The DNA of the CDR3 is TGTGCCAGCAGTCCCGGGACAGGGGTGGGCAATCAGCCCCAGCATTTT. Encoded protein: CASSPGTGVGNQPQHF.

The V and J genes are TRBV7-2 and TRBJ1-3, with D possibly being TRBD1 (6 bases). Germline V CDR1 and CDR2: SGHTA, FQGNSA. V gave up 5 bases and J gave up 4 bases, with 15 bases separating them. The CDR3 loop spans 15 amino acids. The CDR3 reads CASSPGGASGNTIYF. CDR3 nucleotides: TGTGCCAGCAGCCCCGGGGGGGCGTCCGGAAACACCATATATTTT.

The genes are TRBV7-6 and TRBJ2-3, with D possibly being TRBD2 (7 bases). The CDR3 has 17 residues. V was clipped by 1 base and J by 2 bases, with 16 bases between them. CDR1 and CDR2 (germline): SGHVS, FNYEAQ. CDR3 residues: CASSLEGGGFNTDTQYF. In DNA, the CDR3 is TGTGCCAGCAGCTTAGAAGGCGGGGGCTTTAACACAGATACGCAGTATTTT.

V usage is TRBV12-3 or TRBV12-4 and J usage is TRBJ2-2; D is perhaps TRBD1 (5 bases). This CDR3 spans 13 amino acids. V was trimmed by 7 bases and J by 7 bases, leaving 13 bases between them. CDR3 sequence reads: CASISQGIGELFF. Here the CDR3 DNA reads TGTGCCAGCATCAGCCAGGGAATCGGGGAGCTGTTTTTT.